This entry describes one T cell receptor beta chain. Produced via immunoSEQ multiplex PCR; TCRdb's table is partial and in-frame only. The sample includes around 2.5 million clones, 93% of them seen just once. CDR3 size: 18 residues. V was cut by 1 base and J by 4 bases, with 23 bases left in between. CDR1 is SGHTA and CDR2 is FQGNSA in the germline V gene. The data belong to a study of shared clonotypes between healthy human individuals. The sequenced material came from naive CD4+ T cells from PBMCs. Regarding subset: CD45RA+ positively selected. This TCR was sampled from a man aged 18-30 years in good health. Some clones in this sample may be carry-over from other donors' samples. The chain links TRBV7-2 to TRBJ2-7; perhaps TRBD2 as D (5 bases). The CDR3 DNA follows: TGTGCCAGCAGCTTAGTCTCGGTCCTCCCGGGGAGCTTTTACGAGCAGTACTTC. It translates to CASSLVSVLPGSFYEQYF.